The source of this T cell receptor (beta chain) is a study of blood T cell repertoires in COVID-19. Seattle enrolled patients during active infection and tracked them longitudinally. Germline CDR1 and CDR2: MNHNY and SVGAGI (reference sequence). V lost 6 bases to trimming and J lost 6 bases; unmatched junction nucleotides: 3. The CDR3 is made up of 12 amino acids. In the original workflow: Scientists estimated how many nucleated cells there were by amplifying reference gene primers. The assay was immunoSEQ multiplex PCR, and TCRdb's table has in-frame clones only and misses some. The DNA gave D and trimming, while V, J and clone size come from that table. The data show roughly 300,000 clones, with just under 90% seen just once and less than 2% held by the top ten.

The sequenced sample consisted of peripheral blood. V is TRBV6-6 and J is TRBJ2-3, with 7 bases that match TRBD2. The sequence was collected from a woman in her 30s with COVID-19, enrolled during active disease. The CDR3 protein is CASSPGGDTQYF. The DNA of the CDR3 is TGTGCCAGCAGCCCCGGGGGGGATACGCAGTATTTT.